This T cell receptor (beta chain) comes out of a study of blood T cell repertoires in COVID-19. The wider study: From T cells, B-cell-depleted T cells, or PBMCs came the material, which was cDNA or gDNA.

Authors' processing steps: Amplification of reference gene primers provided the estimated nucleated cell counts. Some clones are missing from TCRdb's copy, which holds only in-frame ones; the method was immunoSEQ multiplex PCR. For V, J and clone size, that table is used; D and trimming come from the DNA. The data show roughly 30,000 clones, 85% to 95% seen once. This CDR3 spans 16 amino acids. Germline trimming cut 3 bases from V and 3 bases from J; bases unmatched to any gene: 10. Germline V gene lookup returns CDR1 DFQATT and CDR2 SNEGSKA (reference sequence). Sequenced sample: peripheral blood. The source of this sequence is a human donor in a cohort sampled during active COVID-19. This chain joins TRBV20-1 and TRBJ2-7; TRBD1 aligns across 11 bases. CDR3 protein: CSASWGQGGAHYEQYF. The DNA for the CDR3 is TGCAGTGCTAGTTGGGGACAGGGGGGAGCCCACTACGAGCAGTACTTC.